The 4 T cell receptor beta chains below all came from one sample that was sequenced in a study of radiation and T cells in renal cell carcinoma. Regarding time point: baseline pretreatment blood. As to treatment: 15 Gy SBRT to primary tumor, nephrectomy 4 weeks later. Here immunoSEQ multiplex PCR was the method, and the copy in TCRdb shows in-frame clones only, minus some. The data contain 150,000 or so clones, about 87% of them singletons. The sequenced sample was blood, obtained from a patient whose treatment included radiotherapy and nephrectomy. These receptors all stem from a woman in her 70s with renal cell carcinoma.

The rearrangement joins TRBV5-1 to TRBJ2-3; tentative D call: TRBD2 (6 bases). V lost 0 bases and J lost 3, with 14 bases in between. The CDR3 spans 16 residues. Germline V lookup: CDR1 SGHRS, CDR2 YFSETQ. In DNA, the CDR3 is TGCGCCAGCAGCTTGGAGGCCGGGGGTGGTACAGATACGCAGTATTTT. This sequence encodes CASSLEAGGGTDTQYF.

This sequence joins TRBV25-1 and TRBJ1-4; D not resolved. Trimming left V 3 bases short and J 8 bases short, with 13 bases between. CDR1 MGHDK and CDR2 SYGVNS come from the germline V gene. The CDR3 has 14 residues. In nucleotides, the CDR3 is TGTGCCAGCAGTGAGGGTTTGATCGGCGAAAAACTGTTTTTT. Amino acid sequence: CASSEGLIGEKLFF.

CDR3 loop: CSAPQNTEAFF. As DNA, the CDR3 is TGCAGTGCCCCACAGAACACTGAAGCTTTCTTT. The chain carries TRBV20-1 and TRBJ1-1; D unclear. Germline V gene lookup returns CDR1 DFQATT and CDR2 SNEGSKA (reference sequence). Trimming left V 6 bases short and J 1 base short, with 6 bases between. The CDR3 covers 11 residues.

The chain has TRBV7-3 and TRBJ2-1; D call uncertain. Germline assignment: CDR1 SGHTA and CDR2 FQGTGA. The CDR3 contains 14 residues. V was clipped by 1 base and J by 7 bases, with 11 bases between them. The CDR3 region is CASSLSLPPNEQFF. The DNA of the CDR3 is TGTGCCAGCAGCTTAAGCCTCCCCCCAAATGAGCAGTTCTTC.